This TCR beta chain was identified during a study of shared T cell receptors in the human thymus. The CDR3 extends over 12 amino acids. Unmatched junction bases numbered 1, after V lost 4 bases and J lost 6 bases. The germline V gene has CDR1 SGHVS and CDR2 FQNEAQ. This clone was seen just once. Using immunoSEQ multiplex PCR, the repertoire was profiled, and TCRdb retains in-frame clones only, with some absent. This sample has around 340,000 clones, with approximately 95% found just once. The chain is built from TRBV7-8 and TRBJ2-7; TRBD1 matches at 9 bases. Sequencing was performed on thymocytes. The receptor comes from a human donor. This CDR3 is CASSSTGGEQYF. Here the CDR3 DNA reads TGTGCCAGCAGCTCGACAGGGGGCGAGCAGTACTTC. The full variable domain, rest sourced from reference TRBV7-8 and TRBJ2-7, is GAGVSQSPRYKVAKRGQDVALRCDPISGHVSLFWYQQALGQGPEFLTYFQNEAQLDKSGLPSDRFFAERPEGSVSTLKIQRTQQEDSAVYLCASSSTGGEQYFGPGTRLTVT.